The TCR beta chain under discussion was sequenced for a study of patients and donors after allogeneic stem cell transplantation. The germline CDR1 and CDR2 sequences are GTSNPN and SVGIG (reference sequence). CDR3 length equals 14 residues. V lost 3 bases to trimming and J lost 3 bases, with 11 bases between them. TCRdb used MiXCR to reprocess the RT-PCR reads, holding one entry per CDR3 protein. The sample carries about 150,000 distinct CDR3 sequences, approximately 25% recorded once. Input material: blood, either unsorted or a sorted T cell fraction (not recorded which). This chain connects TRBV30 to TRBJ1-4; unclear D gene. This sequence originates from a human donor who was either an allogeneic HSCT recipient or a stem cell or donor lymphocyte infusion donor (not recorded which). It is not recorded whose cells these are; they may come from a transplant donor. DNA for the CDR3: TGTGCCTGGAGCTTAGGGTGGTCTAATGAAAAACTGTTTTTT. Translating it yields CAWSLGWSNEKLFF. The variable domain in full, completed from reference TRBV30 and TRBJ1-4, reads SQTIHQWPATLVQPVGSPLSLECTVEGTSNPNLYWYRQAAGRGLQLLFYSVGIGQISSEVPQNLSASRPQDRQFILSSKKLLLSDSGFYLCAWSLGWSNEKLFFGSGTQLSVL.